These 20 T cell receptor beta chains were sequenced from one sample in a study of T cell changes during pregnancy in multiple sclerosis. The assay was immunoSEQ multiplex PCR, and TCRdb's table has in-frame clones only and misses some. Of some 43,000 clones listed, roughly 88% are singletons. The sequencing here drew on peripheral blood, taken in the first trimester of pregnancy. Receptors originate from a female donor in good health, enrolled as a control in a pregnancy study.

This clone was found once. The V call is TRBV7-9, the J call TRBJ2-1; 12 bases are a match to TRBD2. J was trimmed by 7 bases and V by 4 bases; bases with no gene match: 11. The CDR3 covers 17 residues. Germline CDR1 SEHNR, CDR2 FQNEAQ (reference sequence). CDR3 loop: CASSYKTSGRIRNEQFF. The CDR3 region has the DNA TGTGCCAGCAGCTATAAAACTAGCGGGAGGATCCGGAATGAGCAGTTCTTC.

V gene TRBV29-1 combines with J gene TRBJ2-7; D is perhaps TRBD1 (5 bases). Deletions cut 4 bases from V and 2 bases from J, with 12 bases between. The germline CDR1 and CDR2 sequences are SQVTM and ANQGSEA. CDR3 size: 13 residues. DNA of the CDR3: TGCAGCGTTGCAGGGCAAAAGACCTACGAGCAGTACTTC. It specifies CSVAGQKTYEQYF.

This clone was detected only once. In DNA form, the CDR3 reads TGTGCCAGCAGCCAAAATCTGTGGACTAGCGGGCACAATGAGCAGTTCTTC. Amino acids: CASSQNLWTSGHNEQFF. The chain couples TRBV4-2 to TRBJ2-1; 11 nucleotides align to TRBD2. This CDR3 is built from 17 residues. V shed 2 bases and J 5 bases; nucleotides not matched to a gene: 8. Germline assignment: CDR1 LGHNA and CDR2 YNFKEQ.

The chain is built from TRBV12-5 and TRBJ2-2; D is unresolved. V was trimmed by 7 bases and J by 5 bases, leaving 5 bases between them. The germline CDR1 and CDR2 sequences are LGHNT and FRNRAP. This CDR3 comprises 11 residues. The DNA for the CDR3 is TGTGCTAGTGATAGTACCGGGGAGCTGTTTTTT. Translation: CASDSTGELFF.

This clone has a single count. The rearrangement links TRBV29-1 to TRBJ2-1, with 7 bases lining up with TRBD1. The trim removed 4 bases at V and 8 bases at J, leaving 8 bases unmatched. The CDR3 is 13 amino acids. CDR1 and CDR2 from the germline V gene are SQVTM and ANQGSEA. This CDR3 is CSVVSGGMDEQFF. Here the CDR3 DNA reads TGCAGCGTTGTATCAGGGGGAATGGATGAGCAGTTCTTC.

This chain uses TRBV29-1 with TRBJ1-2; 9 bases line up with TRBD1. V lost 4 bases to trimming and J lost 8 bases; unmatched junction nucleotides: 2. The CDR3 runs to 11 residues. Germline V lookup: CDR1 SQVTM, CDR2 ANQGSEA. The CDR3 DNA is TGCAGCGTTGGACAGGGGGGAGGCTACACCTTC. It is translated as CSVGQGGGYTF.

The chain couples TRBV6-6 to TRBJ2-5; possible D gene TRBD2, 5 bases. The V gene's germline CDR1 is MNHNY and CDR2 SVGAGI (reference sequence). V lost 6 bases, J lost 0 bases, and 8 bases lay in between. CDR3 length: 13 residues. CDR3 nucleotides: TGTGCCAGCAGACCGGGGTACCAAGAGACCCAGTACTTC. This translates into CASRPGYQETQYF.

The chain has TRBV6-6 and TRBJ1-2; D possibly corresponds to TRBD1 (6 bases). V gave up 5 bases and J gave up 12 bases, with 19 bases separating them. Germline-derived CDR1 and CDR2 are MNHNY and SVGAGI (reference sequence). The CDR3 spans 13 residues. Written as DNA, the CDR3 is TGTGCCAGCAGTCCTGGGGCCGGCGGGGGCCACACCTTC. It yields the protein CASSPGAGGGHTF.

This chain joins TRBV6-5 and TRBJ2-7; TRBD2 agrees at 9 bases. Germline V gene sequence: CDR1 MNHEY, CDR2 SVGAGI. Unmatched junction bases numbered 8, after V lost 8 bases and J lost 3 bases. This CDR3 has 14 amino acids. The CDR3, as DNA: TGTGCCAGCGGGTTTGCGGGAGGGGGCTACGAGCAGTACTTC. Encoded protein: CASGFAGGGYEQYF.

The chain carries TRBV27 and TRBJ2-3; TRBD1 might be the D (5 bases). CDR3 length: 16 amino acids. CDR1 and CDR2 (germline): MNHEY, SMNVEV (reference sequence). Trimming took off 5 bases at V and 1 base at J, with 16 bases between the two ends. CDR3 protein: CASSPIPQGRTDTQYF. The DNA for the CDR3 is TGTGCCAGCAGTCCAATCCCCCAGGGTCGCACAGATACGCAGTATTTT.

V and J are TRBV29-1 and TRBJ2-7; weak D call: TRBD1 (7 bases). CDR1 and CDR2 (germline): SQVTM, ANQGSEA. The ends were cut back, 7 bases at V and 2 bases at J, with 12 bases in the middle. This CDR3 contains 12 residues. The CDR3 is CSARDSTYEQYF. In DNA, the CDR3 is TGCAGCGCGCGGGACAGCACCTACGAGCAGTACTTC.

This clone has only one observation. The chain couples TRBV4-2 to TRBJ2-2; 7 nucleotides match TRBD2. With V trimmed by 1 base and J by 1 base, 9 bases remained unmatched. This CDR3 has 18 amino acids. CDR1 is LGHNA and CDR2 is YNFKEQ in the germline V gene. Here the CDR3 reads CASSQALGSGKNTGELFF. The CDR3, as DNA: TGTGCCAGCAGCCAAGCTTTAGGGAGCGGGAAGAACACCGGGGAGCTGTTTTTT.

The J gene is TRBJ2-1, the V gene TRBV13; possibly TRBD1 for D (7 bases). This CDR3 spans 12 amino acids. CDR1 PRHDT and CDR2 FYEKMQ come from the germline V gene (reference sequence). V gave up 4 bases and J gave up 9 bases, with 10 bases separating them. The CDR3 DNA follows: TGTGCCAGCAGCTACCAGGGGGGTGAGCAGTTCTTC. It translates to CASSYQGGEQFF.

A few counts support this clone. CDR3 sequence (DNA): TGCGCCAGCAGCTTGGATCCGGGAAGCTCCTACAATGAGCAGTTCTTC. It translates to CASSLDPGSSYNEQFF. The J gene is TRBJ2-1, the V gene TRBV5-1; tentatively, D is TRBD2 (5 bases). The CDR3 is 16 residues long. V gave up 0 bases and J gave up 0 bases, with 10 bases separating them. The germline V gene encodes CDR1 SGHRS and CDR2 YFSETQ.

This rearrangement joins TRBV7-2 to TRBJ2-3; D is possibly TRBD2 (5 bases). Germline V gives CDR1 SGHTA, CDR2 FQGNSA. Trimming removed 2 bases from V and 5 bases from J, with 11 bases in between. The CDR3 is made up of 14 amino acids. This chain's CDR3 is CASSLSPEGDTQYF. In DNA, the CDR3 is TGTGCCAGCAGCTTAAGCCCCGAGGGAGATACGCAGTATTTT.

The chain uses TRBV5-1 and TRBJ2-1, with D possibly TRBD2 on 5 matching bases. The CDR3 contains 13 residues. The V end lost 3 bases, the J end lost 6 bases, and 10 bases lay between the germline ends. Looked up from germline, CDR1 is SGHRS and CDR2 is YFSETQ. The CDR3 loop is CASSSQTSNEQFF. For the CDR3, the DNA is TGCGCCAGCAGCTCCCAAACTAGCAATGAGCAGTTCTTC.

This clone has a single count. The chain recombines TRBV13 with TRBJ2-3; 12 positions match TRBD2. The V and J ends lost 6 bases and 2 bases, in that order; junction bases with no gene match: 6. The CDR3 spans 16 residues. The V gene's germline CDR1 is PRHDT and CDR2 FYEKMQ (reference sequence). CDR3 coding DNA: TGTGCCAGCAGTACCCGACTAGCGGGAGACACAGATACGCAGTATTTT. Encoded protein: CASSTRLAGDTDTQYF. Drawing the rest from reference TRBV13 and TRBJ2-3, the complete variable domain is AAGVIQSPRHLIKEKRETATLKCYPIPRHDTVYWYQQGPGQDPQFLISFYEKMQSDKGSIPDRFSAQQFSDYHSELNMSSLELGDSALYFCASSTRLAGDTDTQYFGPGTRLTVL.

The chain combines TRBV28 with TRBJ1-5; 7 bases agree with TRBD1. CDR3 length: 14 amino acids. Germline V lookup: CDR1 MDHEN, CDR2 SYDVKM. Trimming removed 8 bases from V and 3 bases from J; junction bases left unmatched: 7. CDR3 residues: CASQWGQNNQPQHF. CDR3 bases: TGTGCCAGCCAGTGGGGACAGAACAATCAGCCCCAGCATTTT.

CDR3 coding DNA: TGTGCCATCAGTGAACCCAGCCAAGAGACCCAGTACTTC. It specifies CAISEPSQETQYF. The chain has TRBV10-3 and TRBJ2-5; D unresolved. V lost 3 bases and J 1 base, leaving 6 bases between the germline ends. The CDR3 covers 13 residues. From germline, CDR1 is ENHRY and CDR2 SYGVKD.

The chain joins TRBV6-4 to TRBJ2-1; 10 bases align to TRBD2. In germline, CDR1 is MRHNA, CDR2 SNTAGT. V shed 6 bases, J shed 2 bases, and the junction held 4 bases outside the gene matches. The CDR3 is 15 residues long. For the CDR3, the DNA is TGTGCCAGCAGCTTACTAGCGGGGACCTACAATGAGCAGTTCTTC. It codes for CASSLLAGTYNEQFF.